The clone carrying this T cell receptor (beta chain) was seen at least ten times. The antigen is undetermined. Authors of the study amplified TCR beta CDR3 regions from RNA transcripts. First-round RT-PCR with HTBI primers amplified the TCR CDR3 region. Using its own MiXCR run on the multiplex PCR reads, TCRdb lists one record per CDR3 protein. The sample lists about 360,000 distinct CDR3 sequences, less than 15% occurring once. The hyperthyroidism patients had all been newly diagnosed, and their disease duration was under 2 months. Their ages ranged from 18 to 65 years. Any patient presenting with uncontrolled infection, other autoimmune disease, pregnancy or lactation was left out. The germline V gene has CDR1 SNHLY and CDR2 FYNNEI. This CDR3 is built from 15 residues. J gave up 7 bases and V 4 bases, and 6 bases lay outside the gene matches. This specimen comes from a study of T cells in Graves' hyperthyroidism and ophthalmopathy.

Whole-study results and caveats: Ophthalmopathy prediction by the model preceded onset by a median about 6.5 months.

This sequence originates from a woman between 18 and 29 years old with Graves' hyperthyroidism. Input material: blood. The rearrangement links TRBV2 to TRBJ2-2; 10 bases match TRBD1. In DNA, the CDR3 is TGTGCCAGCAGTGGACAGGGGGCCTCTGTCGGGGAGCTGTTTTTT. Protein: CASSGQGASVGELFF. Based on the CDR3 plus reference TRBV2 and TRBJ2-2, the full variable domain is EPEVTQTPSHQVTQMGQEVILRCVPISNHLYFYWYRQILGQKVEFLVSFYNNEISEKSEIFDDQFSVERPDGSNFTLKIRSTKLEDSAMYFCASSGQGASVGELFFGEGSRLTVL.